These 15 T cell receptor beta chains came from one sample sequenced in a study of blood T cell repertoires in COVID-19. Repertoires were generated with immunoSEQ multiplex PCR, while TCRdb's copy carries only in-frame clones and drops some. Of more than 100,000 clones in the sample, about 90% were seen once. Source material: peripheral blood. These receptor sequences come from a human donor in a cohort sampled during active COVID-19.

V is TRBV3-1 (or the pseudogene TRBV3-2) and J is TRBJ2-5, with 11 bases fitting TRBD2. The CDR3 is made up of 14 amino acids. V lost 5 bases, J lost 5 bases, and 4 bases stayed unmatched. Germline V CDR1 and CDR2: LGHDT, YNNKEL (reference sequence). CDR3 protein: CASSVLAGDETQYF. In DNA, the CDR3 is TGTGCCAGCAGCGTACTAGCGGGAGACGAGACCCAGTACTTC.

The V and J genes are TRBV7-2 and TRBJ2-7, with D possibly matching TRBD2 (6 bases). Per germline, CDR1 SGHTA and CDR2 FQGNSA. This CDR3 contains 18 residues. V shed 5 bases and J shed 4 bases, with 27 bases lying between them. CDR3 amino acids: CASSPALAGPTNLYEQYF. In DNA, the CDR3 is TGTGCCAGCAGCCCCGCCCTTGCGGGACCTACCAACCTTTACGAGCAGTACTTC.

The J gene is TRBJ2-3, the V gene TRBV28, with TRBD2 matching over 12 bases. Per the germline V gene, CDR1 is MDHEN and CDR2 is SYDVKM. V gave up 7 bases and J gave up 1 base; unmatched junction bases: 6. This CDR3 contains 16 residues. This CDR3 reads CASNLSSGRGTDTQYF. The CDR3 DNA is TGTGCCAGCAACCTTTCTAGCGGGAGGGGCACAGATACGCAGTATTTT.

The rearrangement uses TRBV4-2 and TRBJ2-2; D gene ambiguous. This CDR3 comprises 13 residues. Germline V lookup: CDR1 LGHNA, CDR2 YNFKEQ. Trimming took off 0 bases at V and 6 bases at J, with 5 bases between the two ends. The CDR3 is CASSQDSAGELFF. CDR3 sequence (DNA): TGTGCCAGCAGCCAAGATTCCGCCGGGGAGCTGTTTTTT.

The chain is built from TRBV19 and TRBJ1-1, with TRBD1 as a possible D gene (5 bases). V dropped 9 bases and J dropped 6 bases, with 17 bases sitting between them. The germline CDR1 and CDR2 sequences are LNHDA and SQIVND (reference sequence). The CDR3 runs 13 residues. CDR3 bases: TGTGCCAGCCACCAGCGGGGGGAGTCTGAAGCTTTCTTT. Its translation is CASHQRGESEAFF.

The chain joins TRBV5-6 to TRBJ2-1; D may be TRBD2 (5 bases). Trimming pared 6 bases from V and 3 bases from J, leaving 19 bases between. Germline V CDR1 and CDR2: SGHDT, YYEEEE. This CDR3 is built from 16 residues. CDR3 in amino acids: CASTSLGIPDYNEQFF. DNA for the CDR3: TGTGCCAGCACCTCACTAGGTATCCCCGACTACAATGAGCAGTTCTTC.

V is TRBV29-1 and J is TRBJ1-5; TRBD1 might be the D (5 bases). From germline, CDR1 is SQVTM and CDR2 ANQGSEA. The CDR3 sequence is 13 residues long. Trimming cost V 1 base and J 5 bases, with 9 bases left between them. CDR3 amino acids: CSVEAGPYQPQHF. CDR3 coding DNA: TGCAGCGTTGAAGCAGGGCCATATCAGCCCCAGCATTTT.

This clone has only a few counts. The rearrangement links TRBV9 to TRBJ1-5, with 8 bases lining up with TRBD1. Germline CDR1 reads SGDLS; CDR2 reads YYNGEE. The CDR3 covers 14 residues. After removal of 5 bases from V and 7 bases from J, the junction contained 8 bases not matched to a gene. DNA for the CDR3: TGTGCCAGCAGTTCCGGACAGGGAAGACAGCCCCAGCATTTT. Amino acids: CASSSGQGRQPQHF.

The chain recombines TRBV6-5 with TRBJ2-7; 7 nucleotides line up with TRBD2. The CDR3 runs 16 residues. Germline V gene data show CDR1 as MNHEY and CDR2 as SVGAGI. J gave up 0 bases and V 0 bases, and 5 bases lay outside the gene matches. DNA of the CDR3: TGTGCCAGCAGTTACTCGTGGGGGGGTAGCTCCTACGAGCAGTACTTC. Encoded protein: CASSYSWGGSSYEQYF.

This chain uses TRBV5-1 with TRBJ2-7; D is perhaps TRBD2 (6 bases). This CDR3 spans 15 amino acids. Trimming removed 0 bases at V and 4 bases at J, with 14 bases between. CDR1 and CDR2 (germline): SGHRS, YFSETQ. The CDR3 sequence: CASSLDTGGGYEQYF. In nucleotides, the CDR3 is TGCGCCAGCAGCTTGGATACCGGGGGTGGGTACGAGCAGTACTTC. The entire variable domain, with the rest obtained from reference TRBV5-1 and TRBJ2-7, is as follows: KAGVTQTPRYLIKTRGQQVTLSCSPISGHRSVSWYQQTPGQGLQFLFEYFSETQRNKGNFPGRFSGRQFSNSRSEMNVSTLELGDSALYLCASSLDTGGGYEQYFGPGTRLTVT.

A single count supports this clone. V is TRBV6-5 and J is TRBJ2-3; no definite D call. V lost 6 bases, J lost 5 bases, and 12 bases lay in between. Per the germline V gene, CDR1 is MNHEY and CDR2 is SVGAGI. The CDR3 length is 13 residues. CDR3 protein: CASSRQAGDTQYF. CDR3 in DNA: TGTGCCAGCAGCAGGCAGGCCGGAGATACGCAGTATTTT.

The genes are TRBV5-1 and TRBJ1-4, with D perhaps TRBD1 (6 bases). Trimming cost V 7 bases and J 4 bases, with 20 bases left between them. The CDR3 length is 16 residues. Looked up from germline, CDR1 is SGHRS and CDR2 is YFSETQ. The CDR3 sequence is CASQPAGTQINEKLFF. CDR3 bases: TGCGCCAGCCAACCGGCCGGGACACAAATTAATGAAAAACTGTTTTTT.

This clone was picked up one time. This sequence joins TRBV4-3 and TRBJ2-7; 13 bases agree with TRBD2. J lost 2 bases, V lost 2 bases, and 3 bases had no gene match. Germline CDR1 and CDR2: LGHNA and YSLEER. CDR3 length equals 16 residues. In DNA, the CDR3 is TGCGCCAGCAGCCAACTTACTAGCGGGAGGGCCTACGAGCAGTACTTC. Translation gives CASSQLTSGRAYEQYF.

The rearrangement links TRBV28 to TRBJ2-1, with 10 bases aligning to TRBD2. The germline gives CDR1 MDHEN, CDR2 SYDVKM. Losses at the gene ends were 6 bases for V and 8 bases for J; bases not matched to a gene: 10. This CDR3 region has 15 residues. In DNA form, the CDR3 reads TGTGCCAGCAGCCCTACTAGCGGGGATCGGTATGAGCAGTTCTTC. Amino acid sequence: CASSPTSGDRYEQFF.

The chain recombines TRBV3-1 (or the pseudogene TRBV3-2) with TRBJ1-2; 7 nucleotides match TRBD1. Unmatched junction bases numbered 3, after V lost 2 bases and J lost 0 bases. The CDR3 extends over 15 amino acids. The germline gives CDR1 LGHDT, CDR2 YNNKEL (reference sequence). The CDR3 nucleotides are TGTGCCAGCAGCCAAAGAGGGACAGCTAACTATGGCTACACCTTC. It translates to CASSQRGTANYGYTF.